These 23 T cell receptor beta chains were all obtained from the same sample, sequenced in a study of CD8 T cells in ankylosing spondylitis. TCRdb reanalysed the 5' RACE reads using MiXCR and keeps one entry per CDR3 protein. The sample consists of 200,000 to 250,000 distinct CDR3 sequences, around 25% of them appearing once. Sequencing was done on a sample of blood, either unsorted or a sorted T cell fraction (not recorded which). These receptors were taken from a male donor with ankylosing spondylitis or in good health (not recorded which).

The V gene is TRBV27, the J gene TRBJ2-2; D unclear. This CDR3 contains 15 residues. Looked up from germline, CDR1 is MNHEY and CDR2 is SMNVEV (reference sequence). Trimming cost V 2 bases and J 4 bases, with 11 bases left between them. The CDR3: CASSLQESVTGELFF. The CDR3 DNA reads TGTGCCAGCAGTTTACAGGAGTCGGTCACCGGGGAGCTGTTTTTT.

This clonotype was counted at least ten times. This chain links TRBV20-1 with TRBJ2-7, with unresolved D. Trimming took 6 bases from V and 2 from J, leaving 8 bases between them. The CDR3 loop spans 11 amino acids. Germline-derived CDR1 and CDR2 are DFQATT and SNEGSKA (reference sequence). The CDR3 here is CSARLTYEQYF. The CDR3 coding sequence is TGCAGTGCCAGGCTTACCTACGAGCAGTACTTC.

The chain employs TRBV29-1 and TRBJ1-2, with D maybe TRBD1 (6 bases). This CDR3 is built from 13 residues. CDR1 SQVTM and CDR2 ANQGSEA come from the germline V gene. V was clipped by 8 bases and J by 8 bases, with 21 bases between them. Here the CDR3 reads CSTSRRDTRGYTF. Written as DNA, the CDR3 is TGCAGCACAAGTCGTCGGGACACAAGGGGCTACACCTTC.

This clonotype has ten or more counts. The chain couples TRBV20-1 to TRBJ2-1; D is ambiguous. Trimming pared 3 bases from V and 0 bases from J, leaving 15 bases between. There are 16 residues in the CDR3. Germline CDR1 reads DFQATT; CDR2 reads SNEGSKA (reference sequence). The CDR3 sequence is CSASLDPRSSYNEQFF. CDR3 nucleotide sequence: TGCAGTGCTAGTCTGGACCCTCGAAGCTCCTACAATGAGCAGTTCTTC.

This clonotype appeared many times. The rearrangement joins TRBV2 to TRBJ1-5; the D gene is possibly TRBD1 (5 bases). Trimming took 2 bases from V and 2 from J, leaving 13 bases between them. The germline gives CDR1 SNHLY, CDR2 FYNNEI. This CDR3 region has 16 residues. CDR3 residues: CASSENRGDGNQPQHF. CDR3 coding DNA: TGTGCCAGCAGTGAAAATAGAGGGGACGGCAATCAGCCCCAGCATTTT. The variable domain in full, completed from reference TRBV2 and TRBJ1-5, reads EPEVTQTPSHQVTQMGQEVILRCVPISNHLYFYWYRQILGQKVEFLVSFYNNEISEKSEIFDDQFSVERPDGSNFTLKIRSTKLEDSAMYFCASSENRGDGNQPQHFGDGTRLSIL.

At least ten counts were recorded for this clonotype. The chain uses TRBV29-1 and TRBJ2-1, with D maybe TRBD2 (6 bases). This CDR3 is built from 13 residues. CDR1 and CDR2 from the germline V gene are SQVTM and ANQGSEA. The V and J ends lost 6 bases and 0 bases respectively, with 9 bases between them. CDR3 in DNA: TGCAGCGTCCGGGGGTCCTCCTACAATGAGCAGTTCTTC. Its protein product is CSVRGSSYNEQFF.

CDR3 region: CASSPSGGQLNYGYTF. CDR3 coding DNA: TGCGCCAGCAGCCCATCGGGCGGGCAGCTTAACTATGGCTACACCTTC. The chain employs TRBV4-3 and TRBJ1-2; D uncertain. Germline values: CDR1 LGHNA, CDR2 YSLEER. Trimming cost V 4 bases and J 1 base, with 16 bases left between them. The CDR3 is 16 residues long.

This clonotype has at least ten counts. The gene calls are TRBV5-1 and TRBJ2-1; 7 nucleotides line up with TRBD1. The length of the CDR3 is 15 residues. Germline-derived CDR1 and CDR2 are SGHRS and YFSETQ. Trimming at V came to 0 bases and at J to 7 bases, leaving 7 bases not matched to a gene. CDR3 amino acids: CASSLGGTVHNEQFF. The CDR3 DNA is TGCGCCAGCAGCTTGGGGGGGACAGTACATAATGAGCAGTTCTTC.

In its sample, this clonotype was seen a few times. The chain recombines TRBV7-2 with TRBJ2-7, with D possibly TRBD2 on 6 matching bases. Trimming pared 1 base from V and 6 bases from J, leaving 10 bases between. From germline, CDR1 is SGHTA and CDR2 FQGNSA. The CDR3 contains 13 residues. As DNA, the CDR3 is TGTGCCAGCAGCTTAGTGGGACTCCTCGAGCAGTACTTC. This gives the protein CASSLVGLLEQYF.

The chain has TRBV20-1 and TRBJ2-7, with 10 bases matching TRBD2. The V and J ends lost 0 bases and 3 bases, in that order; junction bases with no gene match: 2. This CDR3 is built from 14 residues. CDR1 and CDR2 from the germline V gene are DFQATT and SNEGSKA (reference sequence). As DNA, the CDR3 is TGCAGTGCTAGAGAAGCTAGCGGGAGCTACGAGCAGTACTTC. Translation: CSAREASGSYEQYF.

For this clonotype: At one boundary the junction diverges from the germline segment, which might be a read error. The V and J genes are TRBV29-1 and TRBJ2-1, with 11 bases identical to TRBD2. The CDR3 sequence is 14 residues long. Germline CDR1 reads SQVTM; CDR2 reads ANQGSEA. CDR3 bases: TGCAGCGCGCGACTAGCGGGATCTTACAATGAGCAGATCTTC. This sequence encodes CSARLAGSYNEQIF.

As DNA, the CDR3 is TGTGCCAGCAGCTTACGACAGGGGGTAACAGATACGCAGTATTTT. This encodes CASSLRQGVTDTQYF. The rearrangement joins TRBV5-5 to TRBJ2-3; the match to TRBD1 covers 9 bases. Trimming took 2 bases from V and 3 from J; bases not matched to a gene: 4. Germline loops: CDR1 SGHKS, CDR2 YYEKEE (reference sequence). This CDR3 has 15 residues.

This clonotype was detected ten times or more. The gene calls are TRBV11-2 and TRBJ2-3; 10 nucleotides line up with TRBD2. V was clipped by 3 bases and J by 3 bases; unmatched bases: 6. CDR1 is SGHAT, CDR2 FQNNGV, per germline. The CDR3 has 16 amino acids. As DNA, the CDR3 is TGTGCCAGCAGCTTCCTAGCGGGAGAGATGACAGATACGCAGTATTTT. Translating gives CASSFLAGEMTDTQYF.

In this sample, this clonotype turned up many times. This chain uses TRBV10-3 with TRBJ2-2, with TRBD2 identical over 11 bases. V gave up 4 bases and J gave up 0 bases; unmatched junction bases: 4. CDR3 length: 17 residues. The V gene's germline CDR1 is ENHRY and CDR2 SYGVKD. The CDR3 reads CAISGGLAGTNTGELFF. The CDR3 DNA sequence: TGTGCCATCAGTGGAGGACTAGCGGGTACGAACACCGGGGAGCTGTTTTTT.

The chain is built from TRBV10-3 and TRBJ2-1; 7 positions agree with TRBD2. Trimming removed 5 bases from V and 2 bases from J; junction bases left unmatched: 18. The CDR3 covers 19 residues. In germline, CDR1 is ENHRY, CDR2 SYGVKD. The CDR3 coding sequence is TGTGCCATCAGTCGGAAGCAACTAGCGAGACCCGAGACCTACAATGAGCAGTTCTTC. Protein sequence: CAISRKQLARPETYNEQFF.

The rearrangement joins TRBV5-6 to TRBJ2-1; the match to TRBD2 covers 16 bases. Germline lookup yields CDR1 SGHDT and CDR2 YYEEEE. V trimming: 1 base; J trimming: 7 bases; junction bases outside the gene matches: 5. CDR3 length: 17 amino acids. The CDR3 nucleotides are TGTGCCAGCAGCTTGAAGGGACTAGCGGGAGGGCGGAATGAGCAGTTCTTC. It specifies CASSLKGLAGGRNEQFF.

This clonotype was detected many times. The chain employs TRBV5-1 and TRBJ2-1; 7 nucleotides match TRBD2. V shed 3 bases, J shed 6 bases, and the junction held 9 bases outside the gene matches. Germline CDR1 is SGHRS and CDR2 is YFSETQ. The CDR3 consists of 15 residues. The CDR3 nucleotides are TGCGCCAGCAGCTCATGGGGAGGGAGCGGCAATGAGCAGTTCTTC. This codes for CASSSWGGSGNEQFF.

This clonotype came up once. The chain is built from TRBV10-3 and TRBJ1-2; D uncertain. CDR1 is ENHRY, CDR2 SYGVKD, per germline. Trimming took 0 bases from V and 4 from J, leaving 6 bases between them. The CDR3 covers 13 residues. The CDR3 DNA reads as TGTGCCATCAGTGAGTCATCCAGCTATGGCTACACCTTC. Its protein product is CAISESSSYGYTF.

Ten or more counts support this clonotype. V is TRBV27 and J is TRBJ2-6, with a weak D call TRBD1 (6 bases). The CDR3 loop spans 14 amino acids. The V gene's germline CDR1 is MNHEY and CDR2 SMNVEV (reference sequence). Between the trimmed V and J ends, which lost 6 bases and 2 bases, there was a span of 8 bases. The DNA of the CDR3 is TGTGCCAGCAGCTGGGGGCCTGGGGCCAACGTCCTGACTTTC. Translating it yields CASSWGPGANVLTF.

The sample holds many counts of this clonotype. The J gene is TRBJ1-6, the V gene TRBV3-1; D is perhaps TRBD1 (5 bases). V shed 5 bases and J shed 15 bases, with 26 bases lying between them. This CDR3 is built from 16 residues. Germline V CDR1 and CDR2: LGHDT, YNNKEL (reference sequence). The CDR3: CASSATSWTSPLVLHF. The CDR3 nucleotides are TGTGCCAGCAGCGCGACTTCTTGGACAAGCCCCCTCGTCCTCCACTTT. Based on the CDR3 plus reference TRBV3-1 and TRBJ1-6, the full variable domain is DTAVSQTPKYLVTQMGNDKSIKCEQNLGHDTMYWYKQDSKKFLKIMFSYNNKELIINETVPNRFSPKSPDKAHLNLHINSLELGDSAVYFCASSATSWTSPLVLHFGNGTRLTVT.

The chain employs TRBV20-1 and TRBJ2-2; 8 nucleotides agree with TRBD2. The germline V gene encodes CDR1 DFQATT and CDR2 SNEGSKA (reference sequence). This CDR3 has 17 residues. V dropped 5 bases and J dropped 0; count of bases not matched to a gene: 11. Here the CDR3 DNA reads TGCAGTGCTCGAGGGGGTAGCGGGGCAGCGAACACCGGGGAGCTGTTTTTT. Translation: CSARGGSGAANTGELFF.

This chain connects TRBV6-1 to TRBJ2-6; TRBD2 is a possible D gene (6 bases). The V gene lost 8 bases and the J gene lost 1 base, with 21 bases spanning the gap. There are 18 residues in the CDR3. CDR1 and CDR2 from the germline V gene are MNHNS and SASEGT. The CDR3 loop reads CASSRSGTAFSGANVLTF. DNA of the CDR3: TGTGCCAGCTCGCGGTCCGGGACTGCTTTTTCTGGGGCCAACGTCCTGACTTTC.

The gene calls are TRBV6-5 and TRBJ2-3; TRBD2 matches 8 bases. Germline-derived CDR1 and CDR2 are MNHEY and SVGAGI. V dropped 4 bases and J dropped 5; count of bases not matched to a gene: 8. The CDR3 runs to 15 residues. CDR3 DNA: TGTGCCAGCAGTTCCGAGCGGGAGTTTGTAGATACGCAGTATTTT. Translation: CASSSEREFVDTQYF.